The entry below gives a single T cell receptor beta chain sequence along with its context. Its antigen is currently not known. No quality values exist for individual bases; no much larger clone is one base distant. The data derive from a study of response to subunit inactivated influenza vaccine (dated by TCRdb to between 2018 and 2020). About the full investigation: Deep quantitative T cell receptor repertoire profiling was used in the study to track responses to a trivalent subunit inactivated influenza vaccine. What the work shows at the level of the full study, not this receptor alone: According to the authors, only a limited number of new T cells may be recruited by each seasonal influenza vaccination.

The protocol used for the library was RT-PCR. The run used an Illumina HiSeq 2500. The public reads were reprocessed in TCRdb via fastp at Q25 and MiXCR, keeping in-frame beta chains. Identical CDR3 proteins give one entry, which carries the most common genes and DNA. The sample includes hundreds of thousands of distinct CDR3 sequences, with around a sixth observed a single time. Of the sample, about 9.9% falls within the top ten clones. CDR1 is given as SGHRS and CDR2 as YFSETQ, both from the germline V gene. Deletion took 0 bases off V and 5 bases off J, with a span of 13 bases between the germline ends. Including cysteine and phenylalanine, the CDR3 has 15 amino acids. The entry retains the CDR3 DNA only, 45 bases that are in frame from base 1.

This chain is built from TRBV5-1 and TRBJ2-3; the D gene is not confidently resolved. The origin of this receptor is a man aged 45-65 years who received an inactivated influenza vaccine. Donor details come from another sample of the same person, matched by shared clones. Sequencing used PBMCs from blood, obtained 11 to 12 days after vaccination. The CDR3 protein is CASSLELVEIDTQYF. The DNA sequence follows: TGCGCCAGCAGCTTGGAACTCGTTGAAATAGATACGCAGTATTTT.